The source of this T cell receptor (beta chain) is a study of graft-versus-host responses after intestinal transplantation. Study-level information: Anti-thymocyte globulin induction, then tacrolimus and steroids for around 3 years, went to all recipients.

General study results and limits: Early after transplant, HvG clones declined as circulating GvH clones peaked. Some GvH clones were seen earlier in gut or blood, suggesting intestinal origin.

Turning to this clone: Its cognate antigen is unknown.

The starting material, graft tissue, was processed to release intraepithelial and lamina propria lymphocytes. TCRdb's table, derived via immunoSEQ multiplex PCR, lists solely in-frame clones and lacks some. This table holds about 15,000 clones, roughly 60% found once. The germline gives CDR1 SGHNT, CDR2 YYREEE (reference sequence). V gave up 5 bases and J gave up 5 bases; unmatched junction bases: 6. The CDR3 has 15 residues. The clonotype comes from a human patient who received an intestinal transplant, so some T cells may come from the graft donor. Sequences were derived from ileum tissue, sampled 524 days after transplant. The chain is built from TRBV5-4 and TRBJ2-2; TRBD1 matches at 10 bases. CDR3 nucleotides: TGTGCCAGCAGTATGGACAGGGGGAGGACCGGGGAGCTGTTTTTT. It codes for CASSMDRGRTGELFF.